What follows are 24 T cell receptor beta chains derived from one specimen sequenced in a study of beta chain features in type 1 diabetes. Study-wide results and caveats: Type 1 diabetes patients showed a moderate but significant shortening of TCRB CDR3s in all four CD4+ subsets.

Expressed TCRB transcripts got sequenced, as all isolated RNA was reverse transcribed. The table came from immunoSEQ multiplex PCR; TCRdb's copy has only in-frame clones and leaves some out. This sample has about 27,000 clones; roughly three fifths occur once, and the top ten carry 1.5%. Their specific antigens are unknown. The sequencing input was Tregs from blood. The receptors originated from a young woman with type 1 diabetes.

This chain links TRBV7-8 with TRBJ2-2; maybe TRBD1 (6 bases). V was cut by 5 bases and J by 5 bases, with 27 bases left in between. Per the germline V gene, CDR1 is SGHVS and CDR2 is FQNEAQ. There are 19 residues in the CDR3. The CDR3 here is CASSPSVGSGTRGTGELFF. CDR3 nucleotide sequence: TGTGCCAGCAGCCCGAGTGTAGGGTCGGGGACACGGGGTACCGGGGAGCTGTTTTTT.

The V and J genes are TRBV10-3 and TRBJ2-7, with unresolved D. Per germline, CDR1 ENHRY and CDR2 SYGVKD. CDR3 length: 11 amino acids. The V end was cut by 5 bases, the J end by 0 bases, with 2 bases between. CDR3 protein: CAISHSYEQYF. CDR3 DNA sequence: TGTGCCATCAGTCACTCCTACGAGCAGTACTTC.

In this sample, this clone turned up once. The chain employs TRBV28 and TRBJ1-2, with a tentative D call TRBD1 (5 bases). The germline V and J ends were trimmed by 7 bases and 1 base, with 10 bases remaining between them. Germline V lookup: CDR1 MDHEN, CDR2 SYDVKM. This CDR3 has 13 amino acids. CDR3 loop: CASTIQVNYGYTF. In DNA form, the CDR3 reads TGTGCCAGCACCATACAGGTTAACTATGGCTACACCTTC.

V and J are TRBV5-1 and TRBJ2-1, with D possibly TRBD2 on 6 matching bases. In germline, CDR1 is SGHRS, CDR2 YFSETQ. V shed 0 bases and J shed 8 bases, with 9 bases lying between them. The CDR3 is made up of 13 amino acids. CDR3 bases: TGCGCCAGCAGCTTGGGACTAGAATATGAGCAGTTCTTC. This sequence encodes CASSLGLEYEQFF.

The rearrangement joins TRBV5-1 to TRBJ1-3, with D perhaps matching TRBD1 (5 bases). The CDR3 runs to 15 residues. The V and J ends lost 0 bases and 2 bases respectively, with 9 bases between them. From germline, CDR1 is SGHRS and CDR2 YFSETQ. CDR3 sequence: CASSLEGKTGNTIYF. The CDR3 region has the DNA TGCGCCAGCAGCTTGGAGGGGAAGACTGGAAACACCATATATTTT. The variable domain in full, completed from reference TRBV5-1 and TRBJ1-3, reads KAGVTQTPRYLIKTRGQQVTLSCSPISGHRSVSWYQQTPGQGLQFLFEYFSETQRNKGNFPGRFSGRQFSNSRSEMNVSTLELGDSALYLCASSLEGKTGNTIYFGEGSWLTVV.

V and J are TRBV19 and TRBJ2-1; 8 nucleotides match TRBD2. The CDR3 extends over 15 amino acids. The ends lost 4 bases at V and 0 bases at J; junction bases unmatched: 2. Germline lookup yields CDR1 LNHDA and CDR2 SQIVND (reference sequence). CDR3: CASSTGGYSYNEQFF. CDR3 DNA sequence: TGTGCCAGTAGTACGGGAGGGTACTCCTACAATGAGCAGTTCTTC. Full variable domain (remainder filled in from reference TRBV19 and TRBJ2-1): DGGITQSPKYLFRKEGQNVTLSCEQNLNHDAMYWYRQDPGQGLRLIYYSQIVNDFQKGDIAEGYSVSREKKESFPLTVTSAQKNPTAFYLCASSTGGYSYNEQFFGPGTRLTVL.

The genes are TRBV10-3 and TRBJ2-7; D is uncertain. Per germline, CDR1 ENHRY and CDR2 SYGVKD. CDR3 size: 12 residues. V was cut by 0 bases and J by 6 bases, with 6 bases left in between. DNA for the CDR3: TGTGCCATCAGTGAGTCGGGCCTCGAGCAGTACTTC. Protein sequence: CAISESGLEQYF.

The sample holds a few counts of this clone. The chain combines TRBV6-6 with TRBJ1-1; a weak D match, TRBD1 (6 bases). V was pared by 5 bases and J by 2 bases, with 12 bases between. Germline-derived CDR1 and CDR2 are MNHNY and SVGAGI (reference sequence). CDR3 length: 14 amino acids. CDR3 amino acids: CASSRGTTNTEAFF. The DNA of the CDR3 is TGTGCCAGCAGTAGGGGGACGACCAACACTGAAGCTTTCTTT.

This clone was detected a few times. This chain connects TRBV7-2 to TRBJ2-2, with TRBD2 identical over 13 bases. Germline CDR1 reads SGHTA; CDR2 reads FQGNSA. V lost 3 bases to trimming and J lost 5 bases; unmatched junction nucleotides: 3. The CDR3 spans 16 residues. The CDR3 region has the DNA TGTGCCAGCAGCTTGACTAGCGGGAGGCGGACCGGGGAGCTGTTTTTT. Its translation is CASSLTSGRRTGELFF.

This clone appeared a few times. The chain carries TRBV7-8 and TRBJ2-1, with 8 bases identical to TRBD2. J gave up 3 bases and V 3 bases, and 1 base lay outside the gene matches. CDR1 is SGHVS, CDR2 FQNEAQ, per germline. The CDR3 has 14 amino acids. Here the CDR3 DNA reads TGTGCCAGCAGCTTGGCGGGGGGCTACAATGAGCAGTTCTTC. Amino acid sequence: CASSLAGGYNEQFF.

The chain combines TRBV19 with TRBJ2-5; 8 bases fit TRBD2. The germline gives CDR1 LNHDA, CDR2 SQIVND (reference sequence). J lost 3 bases, V lost 5 bases, and 11 bases had no gene match. The CDR3 has 16 residues. The CDR3 here is CASSSRLARGEETQYF. In DNA, the CDR3 is TGTGCCAGTAGTTCAAGACTAGCGAGGGGGGAAGAGACCCAGTACTTC.

CDR3 in DNA: TGTGCCAGCTCACCCGGCGGACTAGCGACCCATGAGCAGTTCTTC. Amino acids: CASSPGGLATHEQFF. The rearrangement joins TRBV18 to TRBJ2-1; 9 bases line up with TRBD2. V lost 3 bases and J lost 8; bases outside the gene matches: 8. The CDR3 is made up of 15 amino acids. From germline, CDR1 is KGHSH and CDR2 LQKENI.

The J gene is TRBJ2-1, the V gene TRBV19; 7 nucleotides match TRBD2. This CDR3 contains 15 residues. The V segment lost 7 bases and the J segment 0 bases; nucleotides outside the gene matches: 6. Germline values: CDR1 LNHDA, CDR2 SQIVND (reference sequence). The CDR3 DNA reads as TGTGCCAGTAACCTAGCGGCCAGCTCCTACAATGAGCAGTTCTTC. It codes for CASNLAASSYNEQFF.

This clone appeared a few times. The chain uses TRBV7-9 and TRBJ2-1; D gene uncertain. The CDR3 contains 13 residues. Germline V gives CDR1 SEHNR, CDR2 FQNEAQ (reference sequence). V was clipped by 2 bases and J by 6 bases, with 8 bases between them. CDR3: CASSLSMPNEQFF. In nucleotides, the CDR3 is TGTGCCAGCAGCTTATCTATGCCCAATGAGCAGTTCTTC.

The rearrangement uses TRBV18 and TRBJ1-2; TRBD1 matches 9 bases. V lost 10 bases, J lost 6 bases, and 9 bases stayed unmatched. Germline values: CDR1 KGHSH, CDR2 LQKENI. The CDR3 loop spans 13 amino acids. The CDR3 is CATHGTGTHGYTF. CDR3 sequence (DNA): TGTGCCACCCACGGGACAGGGACTCATGGCTACACCTTC.

V usage is TRBV2 and J usage is TRBJ2-3; D not resolved. Trimming took off 7 bases at V and 2 bases at J, with 13 bases between the two ends. CDR3 length equals 14 residues. Germline V gene sequence: CDR1 SNHLY, CDR2 FYNNEI. This chain's CDR3 is CASKGGTTTDTQYF. CDR3 nucleotide sequence: TGTGCCAGCAAAGGCGGTACTACCACAGATACGCAGTATTTT.

This clone was counted only a few times. The chain employs TRBV27 and TRBJ2-1; 12 nucleotides align to TRBD2. Germline values: CDR1 MNHEY, CDR2 SMNVEV (reference sequence). V lost 4 bases and J lost 5; bases outside the gene matches: 15. This CDR3 contains 19 residues. The CDR3 sequence: CASSSWGLAGGPENNEQFF. The CDR3 DNA is TGTGCCAGCAGTTCATGGGGGCTAGCGGGAGGGCCGGAGAACAATGAGCAGTTCTTC.

The chain joins TRBV5-6 to TRBJ2-5, with D possibly matching TRBD1 (7 bases). The germline V gene has CDR1 SGHDT and CDR2 YYEEEE. The CDR3 loop spans 14 amino acids. Trimming took off 3 bases at V and 4 bases at J, with 13 bases between the two ends. The CDR3 here is CASSSSGGGETQYF. The CDR3, as DNA: TGTGCCAGCAGCTCCTCAGGGGGAGGAGAGACCCAGTACTTC.

J is TRBJ2-1 and V is TRBV6-6, with a tentative D call TRBD2 (5 bases). Germline lookup yields CDR1 MNHNY and CDR2 SVGAGI (reference sequence). This CDR3 spans 11 amino acids. Trimming stripped 6 bases from V and 9 bases from J, with 9 bases between. The CDR3 nucleotides read TGTGCCAGCAGAGCGGAGAGTGAGCAGTTCTTC. Residues: CASRAESEQFF.

CDR3 region: CSVGGLAGGPGEQFF. The CDR3 DNA is TGCAGCGTTGGGGGACTAGCGGGAGGGCCGGGTGAGCAGTTCTTC. This sequence joins TRBV29-1 and TRBJ2-1, with 16 bases that match TRBD2. The CDR3 sequence is 15 residues long. The germline gives CDR1 SQVTM, CDR2 ANQGSEA. After removal of 4 bases from V and 9 bases from J, the junction contained 6 bases not matched to a gene.

V and J are TRBV6-5 and TRBJ2-3; 8 bases agree with TRBD1. Trimming at V came to 5 bases and at J to 6 bases, leaving 10 bases not matched to a gene. The CDR3 is 15 amino acids. CDR1 MNHEY and CDR2 SVGAGI come from the germline V gene. The CDR3 protein is CASSRGTGGRDTQYF. In DNA form, the CDR3 reads TGTGCCAGCAGTAGGGGGACAGGAGGTCGGGATACGCAGTATTTT.

The chain employs TRBV29-1 and TRBJ1-1; D remains ambiguous. V shed 0 bases and J shed 2 bases, with 10 bases lying between them. The CDR3 runs 14 residues. Germline V gives CDR1 SQVTM, CDR2 ANQGSEA. For the CDR3, the DNA is TGCAGCGTTGAAGAAGTGTCCGGTAACACTGAAGCTTTCTTT. Its translation: CSVEEVSGNTEAFF.

This clone has more than one count but fewer than ten. This rearrangement joins TRBV10-3 to TRBJ1-1; possible D gene TRBD1, 6 bases. Trimming shortened V by 5 bases and J by 5 bases, and 9 bases separated the two germline ends. CDR1 ENHRY and CDR2 SYGVKD come from the germline V gene. This CDR3 region has 12 residues. The CDR3 loop is CAISRGGTEAFF. In DNA, the CDR3 is TGTGCCATCAGTAGGGGGGGAACTGAAGCTTTCTTT.

This clone was counted a few times. The chain uses TRBV30 and TRBJ2-3; 14 bases agree with TRBD2. The length of the CDR3 is 17 residues. The trim removed 3 bases at V and 5 bases at J, leaving 10 bases unmatched. CDR1 GTSNPN and CDR2 SVGIG come from the germline V gene (reference sequence). The CDR3 DNA follows: TGTGCCTGGAGGCCCTTGACTAGCGGGAGGGCCGTAGATACGCAGTATTTT. It specifies CAWRPLTSGRAVDTQYF.